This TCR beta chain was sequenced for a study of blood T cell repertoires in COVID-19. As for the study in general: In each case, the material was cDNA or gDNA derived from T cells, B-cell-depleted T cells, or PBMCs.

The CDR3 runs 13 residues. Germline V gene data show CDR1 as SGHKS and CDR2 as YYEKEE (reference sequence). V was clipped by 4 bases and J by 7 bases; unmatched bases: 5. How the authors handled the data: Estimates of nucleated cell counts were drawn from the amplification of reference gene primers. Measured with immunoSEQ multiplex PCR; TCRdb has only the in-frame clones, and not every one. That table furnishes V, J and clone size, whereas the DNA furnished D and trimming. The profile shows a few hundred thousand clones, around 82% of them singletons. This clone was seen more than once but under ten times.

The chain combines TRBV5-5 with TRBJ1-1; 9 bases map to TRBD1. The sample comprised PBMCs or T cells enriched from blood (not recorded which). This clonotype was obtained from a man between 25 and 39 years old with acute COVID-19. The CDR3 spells CASSIRQGDEAFF. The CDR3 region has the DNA TGTGCCAGCAGCATCAGACAGGGGGATGAAGCTTTCTTT.